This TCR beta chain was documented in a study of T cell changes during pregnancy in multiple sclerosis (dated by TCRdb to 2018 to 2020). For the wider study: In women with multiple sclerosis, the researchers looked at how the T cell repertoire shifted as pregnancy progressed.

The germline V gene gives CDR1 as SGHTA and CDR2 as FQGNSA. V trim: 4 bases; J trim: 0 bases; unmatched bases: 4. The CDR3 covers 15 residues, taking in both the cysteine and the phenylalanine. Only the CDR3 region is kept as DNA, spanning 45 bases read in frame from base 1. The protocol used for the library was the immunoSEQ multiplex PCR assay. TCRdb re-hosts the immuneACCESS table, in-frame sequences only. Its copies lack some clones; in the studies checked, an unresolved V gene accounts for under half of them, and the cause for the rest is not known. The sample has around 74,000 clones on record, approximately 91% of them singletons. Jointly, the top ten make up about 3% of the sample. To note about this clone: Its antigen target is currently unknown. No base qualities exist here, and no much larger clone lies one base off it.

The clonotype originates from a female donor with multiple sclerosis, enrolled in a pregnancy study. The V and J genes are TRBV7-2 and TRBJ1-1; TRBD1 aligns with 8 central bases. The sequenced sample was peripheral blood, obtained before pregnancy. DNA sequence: TGTGCCAGCAGCTCGAGGACAGGGCTGAACACTGAAGCTTTCTTT. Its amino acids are CASSSRTGLNTEAFF.